The rows below give T cell receptor beta chains drawn from one sample of a study of T cell responses to AZD1222 COVID-19 vaccine. Clones were sequenced by immunoSEQ multiplex PCR, and TCRdb holds only the in-frame ones, with some missing. This sample yields 110,000 or so clones, of which about 86% are seen a single time; 17% belongs to the top ten. The sequences come from peripheral blood, collected 28 days after the second AZD1222 dose. The receptors derive from an adult who received the AZD1222 COVID-19 vaccine. The CDR3 runs from the conserved cysteine through the conserved F or W. D genes are given only for firm matches. Only some rows state a clone size, as once, few, many or a class for expanded clones.

j_call,v_call,clone_size,d_call,cdr3_nt,cdr3_aa
TRBJ1-2,TRBV29-1,NA,NA,TGCAGCGTTGAATGGGGGGCGTATGGCTACACCTTC,CSVEWGAYGYTF
TRBJ1-3,TRBV13,NA,NA,TGTGCCAGCAGCTTAGGAGGGCGGGGAGACACCATATATTTT,CASSLGGRGDTIYF
TRBJ1-2,TRBV30,NA,NA,TGTGCCTGGAGTGTACTTGCTAACTATGGCTACACCTTC,CAWSVLANYGYTF
TRBJ1-4,TRBV15,NA,TRBD1,TGTGCCACCAGCAGAGGACAGGGGGCGAGTGAAAAACTGTTTTTT,CATSRGQGASEKLFF
TRBJ2-3,TRBV4-2,NA,NA,TGTGCCAGCAGCCAAGATATCCGATTTAGCACAGATACGCAGTATTTT,CASSQDIRFSTDTQYF
TRBJ2-7,TRBV7-9,NA,TRBD2,TGTGCCAGCAGCAGAGGGACTAGCGGAATTTTCTCCTACGAGCAGTACTTC,CASSRGTSGIFSYEQYF
TRBJ2-2,TRBV29-1,NA,NA,TGCAGCGTTGGTTGGCAGGCGGGTACCGGGGAGCTGTTTTTT,CSVGWQAGTGELFF
TRBJ1-1,TRBV6-5,NA,NA,TGTGCCAGCAGTTACTCGCGTAGGCTCACTGAAGCTTTCTTT,CASSYSRRLTEAFF
TRBJ1-2,TRBV7-9,NA,NA,TGTGCCAGCAGCGCCGGGGCCGGGATGGGGCACTTCGGGGGCTACACCTTC,CASSAGAGMGHFGGYTF
TRBJ1-2,TRBV27,NA,TRBD1,TGTGCCAGCAGTCCCGTGACAGGGAATAACTATGGCTACACCTTC,CASSPVTGNNYGYTF
TRBJ2-5,TRBV5-4,NA,TRBD2,TGTGCCAGCAGCTCGGGACTATCTCTACCCCGGAGAGAGACCCAGTACTTC,CASSSGLSLPRRETQYF
TRBJ1-6,TRBV7-8,NA,NA,TGTGCCAGCAGCCCCCCATACTGGACTTCACCCCTCCACTTT,CASSPPYWTSPLHF
TRBJ2-1,TRBV9,few,NA,TGTGCCAGCAGCGTAGAGGGGGCGGAGGGAGTGGCTTACAATGAGCAGTTCTTC,CASSVEGAEGVAYNEQFF
TRBJ1-1,TRBV25-1,NA,TRBD1,TGTGCCAGCAGTGGGGCCGGGACAGGGACGAACACTGAAGCTTTCTTT,CASSGAGTGTNTEAFF
TRBJ1-1,TRBV12-3/TRBV12-4,NA,NA,TGTGCCAGCAGTTTTGGGGGGCCGGCTTTCTTT,CASSFGGPAFF
TRBJ2-1,TRBV5-1,NA,TRBD1,TGCGCCAGCAGCTTGGCGGGACAGTCCTACAATGAGCAGTTCTTC,CASSLAGQSYNEQFF
TRBJ2-1,TRBV3-1/TRBV3-2,NA,NA,TGTGCCAGCAGCCCACGCAGGGGTGGTGAGCAGTTCTTC,CASSPRRGGEQFF
TRBJ1-5,TRBV19,NA,NA,TGTGCCAGTGTTCTACAAGAAAATCAGCCCCAGCATTTT,CASVLQENQPQHF
TRBJ2-5,TRBV5-1,NA,NA,TGCGCCAGCAGCCGTAGGGGGGGGTTAGAAGAGACCCAGTACTTC,CASSRRGGLEETQYF
TRBJ2-7,TRBV18,few,TRBD1,TGTGCCAGCTCCCCCGGGACAGGGGCCAGGGAGCAGTACTTC,CASSPGTGAREQYF
TRBJ2-5,TRBV4-2,NA,TRBD2,TGTGCCAGCAGCCCAGAAGTACTAGCGGGGACCCAAGAGACCCAGTACTTC,CASSPEVLAGTQETQYF
TRBJ1-1,TRBV4-1,NA,NA,TGCGCCAGCAGCCAAGATCAAGGTAGAGAAGCTTTCTTT,CASSQDQGREAFF
TRBJ2-5,TRBV13,NA,TRBD2,TGTGCCAGCAGCGCGGGACTAGCGGGGGGAGAGACCCAGTACTTC,CASSAGLAGGETQYF
TRBJ1-6,TRBV7-6,NA,NA,TGTGCCAGCAGCCTGGGACACGATTTGAATTCACCCCTCCACTTT,CASSLGHDLNSPLHF
TRBJ2-1,TRBV4-3,NA,NA,TGCGCCAGCAGCCAAGATTTGGCGGGGTCCTACAATGAGCAGTTCTTC,CASSQDLAGSYNEQFF
TRBJ1-6,TRBV15,NA,NA,TGTGCCACCAGCAGAGACAGCTCCTATAATTCACCCCTCCACTTT,CATSRDSSYNSPLHF
TRBJ1-1,TRBV19,NA,NA,TGTGCCAGTAGTCCCCCCCATGGAATTAACACTGAAGCTTTCTTT,CASSPPHGINTEAFF
TRBJ1-1,TRBV6-6,NA,NA,TGTGCCAGCAGCCCCTCGGGGGCGAACACTGAAGCTTTCTTT,CASSPSGANTEAFF
TRBJ1-1,TRBV11-3,NA,TRBD1,TGTGCCAGCAGCTCCGGACAGGCGAACACTGAAGCTTTCTTT,CASSSGQANTEAFF
TRBJ1-5,TRBV10-1,once,NA,TGCGCCAGCAGCTCTTGGGAGCATTTT,CASSSWEHF
TRBJ1-5,TRBV28,NA,NA,TGTGCCAGCAGGACTACAGGTTATAGCAATCAGCCCCAGCATTTT,CASRTTGYSNQPQHF
TRBJ1-2,TRBV2,NA,TRBD1,TGTGCCAGCAGGGACACCGGGACAGCGCACTATGGCTACACCTTC,CASRDTGTAHYGYTF
TRBJ2-1,TRBV4-3,NA,TRBD2,TGCGCCAGCAGCCAAGAGGGAGGGTACCCCTACAATGAGCAGTTCTTC,CASSQEGGYPYNEQFF
TRBJ1-4,TRBV5-3,NA,NA,TGTGCCAGAAGCCGCGACGGGGGTCTTCGAAAACTGTTTTTT,CARSRDGGLRKLFF
TRBJ2-1,TRBV6-1,NA,TRBD2,TGTGCCAGCAGTGTCCTCAGCGGGGGGACATACAATGAGCAGTTCTTC,CASSVLSGGTYNEQFF
TRBJ2-5,TRBV18,NA,NA,TGTGCCAGCTCACAGCAAGAGGGCGACCAAGAGACCCAGTACTTC,CASSQQEGDQETQYF
TRBJ1-5,TRBV30,NA,NA,TGTGCCTGGAGTTGGGCAGGGGAGACACCCCAGCATTTT,CAWSWAGETPQHF
TRBJ2-3,TRBV25-1,NA,NA,TGTGCCAGCAGTTTGGGACCCAGTACGCAGTATTTT,CASSLGPSTQYF
TRBJ1-2,TRBV28,NA,NA,TGTGCCAGCAGTCTCGACTCTAACTATGGCTACACCTTC,CASSLDSNYGYTF
TRBJ1-2,TRBV29-1,NA,NA,TGCAGCGTTCAGGCAGAGAACTATGGCTACACCTTC,CSVQAENYGYTF
TRBJ2-1,TRBV27,NA,TRBD2,TGTGCCAGCAGTTTATCGGCTAGCGGGAGCATCCGTGAGCAGTTCTTC,CASSLSASGSIREQFF
TRBJ1-5,TRBV19,NA,NA,TGTGCCAGTAGTAATAGCAGGGGAAGCAATCAGCCCCAGCATTTT,CASSNSRGSNQPQHF
TRBJ2-7,TRBV7-2,once,NA,TGTGCCAGCAGCTTGGGGAGACAGTCCTCCGAGCAGTACTTC,CASSLGRQSSEQYF
TRBJ2-5,TRBV7-2,NA,NA,TGTGCCAGCAGCTTGGGAGGCGGTTCGGAGACCCAGTACTTC,CASSLGGGSETQYF
TRBJ2-1,TRBV4-1,NA,NA,TGCGCCAGCAGCCAAGATAGATGGAGGCGGGACTACAATGAGCAGTTCTTC,CASSQDRWRRDYNEQFF